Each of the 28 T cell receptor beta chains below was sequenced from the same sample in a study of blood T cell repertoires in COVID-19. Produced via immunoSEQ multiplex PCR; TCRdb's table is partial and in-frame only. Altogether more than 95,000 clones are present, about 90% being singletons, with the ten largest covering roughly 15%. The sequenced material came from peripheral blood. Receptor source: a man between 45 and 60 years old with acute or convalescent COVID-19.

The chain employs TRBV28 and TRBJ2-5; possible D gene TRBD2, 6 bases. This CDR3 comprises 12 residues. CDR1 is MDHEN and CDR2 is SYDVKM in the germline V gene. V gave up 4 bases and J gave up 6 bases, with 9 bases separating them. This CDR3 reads CASSSGGKTQYF. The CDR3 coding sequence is TGTGCCAGCAGTTCTGGGGGGAAGACCCAGTACTTC.

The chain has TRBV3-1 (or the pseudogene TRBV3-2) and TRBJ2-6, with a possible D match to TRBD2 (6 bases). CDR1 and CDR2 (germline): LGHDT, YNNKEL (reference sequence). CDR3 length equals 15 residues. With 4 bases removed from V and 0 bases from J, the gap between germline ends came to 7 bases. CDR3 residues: CASSPGVSGANVLTF. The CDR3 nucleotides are TGTGCCAGCAGCCCGGGGGTCTCTGGGGCCAACGTCCTGACTTTC.

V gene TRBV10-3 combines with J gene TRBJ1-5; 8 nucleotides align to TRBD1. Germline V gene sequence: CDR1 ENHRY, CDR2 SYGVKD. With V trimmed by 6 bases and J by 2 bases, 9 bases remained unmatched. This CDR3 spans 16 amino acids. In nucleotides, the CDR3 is TGTGCCATCAGCTCCCCAGGGGGCGCGGGCAATCAGCCCCAGCATTTT. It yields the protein CAISSPGGAGNQPQHF.

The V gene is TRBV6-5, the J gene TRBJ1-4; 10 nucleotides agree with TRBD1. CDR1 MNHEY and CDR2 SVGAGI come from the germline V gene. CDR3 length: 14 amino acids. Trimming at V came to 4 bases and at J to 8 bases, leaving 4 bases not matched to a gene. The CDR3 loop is CASSFRDRGEKLFF. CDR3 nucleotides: TGTGCCAGCAGTTTCCGGGACAGGGGCGAAAAACTGTTTTTT.

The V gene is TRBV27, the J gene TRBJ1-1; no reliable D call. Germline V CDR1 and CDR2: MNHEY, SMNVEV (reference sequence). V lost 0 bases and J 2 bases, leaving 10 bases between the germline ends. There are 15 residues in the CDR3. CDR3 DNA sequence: TGTGCCAGCAGTTTATCGTCGGAGGGCAACACTGAAGCTTTCTTT. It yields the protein CASSLSSEGNTEAFF.

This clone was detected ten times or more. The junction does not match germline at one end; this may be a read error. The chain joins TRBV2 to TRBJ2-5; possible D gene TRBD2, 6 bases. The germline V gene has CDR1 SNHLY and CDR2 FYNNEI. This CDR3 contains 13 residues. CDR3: CASRRDSQGTQYF. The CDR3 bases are TGTGCCAGCAGGCGGGACTCTCAAGGGACCCAGTACTTC.

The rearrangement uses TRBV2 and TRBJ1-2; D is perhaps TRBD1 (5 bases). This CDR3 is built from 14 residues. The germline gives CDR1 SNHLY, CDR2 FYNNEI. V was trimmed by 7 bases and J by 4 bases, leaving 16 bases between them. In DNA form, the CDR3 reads TGTGCCAGCAATAAGGAGGGTCAGGGCTATGGCTACACCTTC. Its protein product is CASNKEGQGYGYTF.

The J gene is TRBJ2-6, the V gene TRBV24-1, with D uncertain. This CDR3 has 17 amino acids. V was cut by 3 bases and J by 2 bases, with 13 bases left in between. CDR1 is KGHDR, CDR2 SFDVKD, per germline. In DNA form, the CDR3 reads TGTGCCACCAGTGATCCAGATCTGGCAGCTGGGGCCAACGTCCTGACTTTC. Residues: CATSDPDLAAGANVLTF.

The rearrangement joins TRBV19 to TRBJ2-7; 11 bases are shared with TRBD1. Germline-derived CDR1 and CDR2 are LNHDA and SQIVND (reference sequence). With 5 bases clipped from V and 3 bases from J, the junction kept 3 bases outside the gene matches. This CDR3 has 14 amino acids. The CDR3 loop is CASSYGTGGYEQYF. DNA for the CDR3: TGTGCCAGTAGTTACGGGACAGGGGGCTACGAGCAGTACTTC.

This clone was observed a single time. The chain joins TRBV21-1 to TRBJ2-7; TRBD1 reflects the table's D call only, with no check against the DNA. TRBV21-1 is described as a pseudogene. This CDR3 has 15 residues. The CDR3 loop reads CASSSALGQTYEQYF. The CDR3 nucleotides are TGTGCCAGCAGCTCAGCCCTGGGACAGACCTACGAGCAGTACTTC.

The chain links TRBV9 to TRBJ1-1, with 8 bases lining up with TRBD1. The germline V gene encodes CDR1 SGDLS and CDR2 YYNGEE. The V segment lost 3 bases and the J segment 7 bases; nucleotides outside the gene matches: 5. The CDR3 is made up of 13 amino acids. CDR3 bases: TGTGCCAGCAGCGAGCAGGGGGCGGGTGAAGCTTTCTTT. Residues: CASSEQGAGEAFF.

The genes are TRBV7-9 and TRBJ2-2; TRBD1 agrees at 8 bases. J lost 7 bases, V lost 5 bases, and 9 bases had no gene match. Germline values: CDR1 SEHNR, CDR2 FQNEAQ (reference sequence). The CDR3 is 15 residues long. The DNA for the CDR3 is TGTGCCAGCAGCCCCCGGACAGGGTTTAACGGGGAGCTGTTTTTT. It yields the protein CASSPRTGFNGELFF.

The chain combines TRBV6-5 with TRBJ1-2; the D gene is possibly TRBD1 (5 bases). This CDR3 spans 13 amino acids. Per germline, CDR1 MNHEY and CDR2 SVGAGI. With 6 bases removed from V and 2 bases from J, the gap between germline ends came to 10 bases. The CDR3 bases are TGTGCCAGCAGGCTACAGGAGAACTATGGCTACACCTTC. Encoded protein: CASRLQENYGYTF.

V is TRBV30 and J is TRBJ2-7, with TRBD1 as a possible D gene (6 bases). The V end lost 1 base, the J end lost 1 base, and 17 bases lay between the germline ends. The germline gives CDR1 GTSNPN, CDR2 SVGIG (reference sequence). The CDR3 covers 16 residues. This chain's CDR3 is CAWSGGQGFPSYEQYF. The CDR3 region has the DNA TGTGCCTGGAGTGGGGGGCAGGGATTCCCTTCCTACGAGCAGTACTTC. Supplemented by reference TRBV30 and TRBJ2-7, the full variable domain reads SQTIHQWPATLVQPVGSPLSLECTVEGTSNPNLYWYRQAAGRGLQLLFYSVGIGQISSEVPQNLSASRPQDRQFILSSKKLLLSDSGFYLCAWSGGQGFPSYEQYFGPGTRLTVT.

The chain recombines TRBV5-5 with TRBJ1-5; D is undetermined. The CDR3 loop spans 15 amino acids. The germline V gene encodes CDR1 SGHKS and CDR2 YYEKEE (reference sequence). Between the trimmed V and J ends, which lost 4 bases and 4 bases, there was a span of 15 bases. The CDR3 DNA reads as TGTGCCAGCAGCCCCGCCCCTGGAGGTAATCAGCCCCAGCATTTT. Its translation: CASSPAPGGNQPQHF.

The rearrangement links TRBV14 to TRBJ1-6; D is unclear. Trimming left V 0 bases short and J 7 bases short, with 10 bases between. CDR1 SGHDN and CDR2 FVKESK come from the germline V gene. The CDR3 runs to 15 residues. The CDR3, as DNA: TGTGCCAGCAGCCAAGACGGCAGCGGAAATTCACCCCTCCACTTT. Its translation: CASSQDGSGNSPLHF.

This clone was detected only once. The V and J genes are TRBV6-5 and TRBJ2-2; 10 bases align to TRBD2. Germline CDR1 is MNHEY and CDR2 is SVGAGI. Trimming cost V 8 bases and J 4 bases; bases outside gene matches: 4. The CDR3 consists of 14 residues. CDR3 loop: CASDASGGTGELFF. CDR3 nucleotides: TGTGCCAGCGATGCTAGCGGGGGCACCGGGGAGCTGTTTTTT.

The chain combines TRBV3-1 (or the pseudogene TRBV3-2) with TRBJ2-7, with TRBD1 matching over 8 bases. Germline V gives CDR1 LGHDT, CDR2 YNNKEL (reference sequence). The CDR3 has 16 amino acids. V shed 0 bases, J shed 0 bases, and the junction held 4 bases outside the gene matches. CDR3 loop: CASSQELTGVSYEQYF. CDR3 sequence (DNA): TGTGCCAGCAGCCAAGAACTGACAGGGGTCTCCTACGAGCAGTACTTC.

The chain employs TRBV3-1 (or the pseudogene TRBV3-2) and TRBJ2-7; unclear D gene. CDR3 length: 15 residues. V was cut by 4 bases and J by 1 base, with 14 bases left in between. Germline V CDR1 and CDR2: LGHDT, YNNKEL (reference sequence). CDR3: CASSPSLVLSYEQYF. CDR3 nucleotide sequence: TGTGCCAGCAGCCCTAGTCTAGTCCTATCCTACGAGCAGTACTTC.

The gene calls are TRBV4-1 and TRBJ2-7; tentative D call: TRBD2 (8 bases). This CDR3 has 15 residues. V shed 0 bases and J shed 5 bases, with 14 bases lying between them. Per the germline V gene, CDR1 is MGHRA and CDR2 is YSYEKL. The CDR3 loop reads CASSQEQGTRNEQYF. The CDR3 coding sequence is TGCGCCAGCAGCCAAGAACAGGGGACTAGGAACGAGCAGTACTTC.

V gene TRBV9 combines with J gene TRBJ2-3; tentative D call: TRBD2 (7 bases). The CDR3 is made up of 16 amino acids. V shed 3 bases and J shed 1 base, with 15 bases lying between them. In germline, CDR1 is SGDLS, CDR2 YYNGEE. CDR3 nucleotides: TGTGCCAGCAGCGGGGGGGGCCAAGTGGGCACAGATACGCAGTATTTT. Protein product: CASSGGGQVGTDTQYF.

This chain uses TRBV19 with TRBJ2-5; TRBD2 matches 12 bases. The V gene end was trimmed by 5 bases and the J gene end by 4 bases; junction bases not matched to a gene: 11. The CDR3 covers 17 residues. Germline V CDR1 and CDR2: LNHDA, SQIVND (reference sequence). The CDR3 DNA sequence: TGTGCCAGTAGTCCCCCCGCTAGCGGGGGGGAAGGAGAGACCCAGTACTTC. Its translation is CASSPPASGGEGETQYF.

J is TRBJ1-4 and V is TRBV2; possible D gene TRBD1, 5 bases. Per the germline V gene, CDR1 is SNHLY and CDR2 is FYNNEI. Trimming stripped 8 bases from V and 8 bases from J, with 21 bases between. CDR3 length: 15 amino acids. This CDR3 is CASQGQGGGREKLFF. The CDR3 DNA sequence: TGTGCCAGCCAAGGGCAGGGAGGAGGGCGGGAAAAACTGTTTTTT.

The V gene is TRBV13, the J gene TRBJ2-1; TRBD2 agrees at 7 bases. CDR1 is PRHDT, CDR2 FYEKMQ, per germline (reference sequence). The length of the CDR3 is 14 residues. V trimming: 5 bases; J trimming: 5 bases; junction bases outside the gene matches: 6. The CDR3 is CASSRPGRNNEQFF. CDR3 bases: TGTGCCAGCAGCCGCCCCGGGAGGAACAATGAGCAGTTCTTC.

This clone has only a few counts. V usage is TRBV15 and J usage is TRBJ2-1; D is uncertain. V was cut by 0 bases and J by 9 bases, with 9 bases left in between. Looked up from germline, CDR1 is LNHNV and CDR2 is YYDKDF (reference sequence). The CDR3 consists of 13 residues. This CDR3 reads CATSRDQGGEQFF. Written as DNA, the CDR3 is TGTGCCACCAGCAGAGATCAAGGCGGTGAGCAGTTCTTC.

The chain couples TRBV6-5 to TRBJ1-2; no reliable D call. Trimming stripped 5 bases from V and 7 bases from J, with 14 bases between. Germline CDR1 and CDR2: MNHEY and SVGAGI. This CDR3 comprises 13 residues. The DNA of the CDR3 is TGTGCCAGCAGTCCCGTAGTCGGAGGTGGCTACACCTTC. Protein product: CASSPVVGGGYTF.

The CDR3 region is CARGGAGTYNEQFF. In DNA form, the CDR3 reads TGTGCCAGAGGCGGTGCGGGAACCTACAATGAGCAGTTCTTC. This rearrangement joins TRBV2 to TRBJ2-1; maybe TRBD2 (6 bases). The germline V and J ends were trimmed by 9 bases and 2 bases, with 14 bases remaining between them. CDR3 length: 14 residues. Germline assignment: CDR1 SNHLY and CDR2 FYNNEI. The whole variable domain, remainder taken from reference TRBV2 and TRBJ2-1, is EPEVTQTPSHQVTQMGQEVILRCVPISNHLYFYWYRQILGQKVEFLVSFYNNEISEKSEIFDDQFSVERPDGSNFTLKIRSTKLEDSAMYFCARGGAGTYNEQFFGPGTRLTVL.

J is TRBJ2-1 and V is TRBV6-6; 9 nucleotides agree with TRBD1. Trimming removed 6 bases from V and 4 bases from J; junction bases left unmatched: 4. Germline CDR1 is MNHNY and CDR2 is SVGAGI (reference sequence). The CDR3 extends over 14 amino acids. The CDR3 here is CASRTGGPYNEQFF. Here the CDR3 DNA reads TGTGCCAGCAGGACAGGGGGACCTTACAATGAGCAGTTCTTC.